The 31 T cell receptor beta chains given below trace back to one sample, sequenced in a study of CD8+CD57+ T cells in acquired aplastic anemia (dated by TCRdb to 2017 to 2018). Sequencing was performed on an Illumina HiSeq 2000. Profiling of TCR beta VDJ combinations and CDR3 sequences used genomic DNA as the template. In-frame beta chains were kept once TCRdb had trimmed the public reads at Q25 with fastp and called clones with MiXCR. Duplicate CDR3 protein sequences are folded into a single record with the most common DNA and genes. For this sample there are approximately 470,000 distinct CDR3 sequences; about a third appear just once. The ten largest clones add up to approximately 0.82% of the sample. The patients picked for sequencing were ones in whom flow cytometry had shown an expansion of CD8+CD57+ cells. Sequenced material: sorted CD4+, CD8+, or CD8+CD57+ T cells (not recorded which) from PBMCs. The receptors derive from a human donor with aplastic anemia.

The V gene is TRBV25-1, the J gene TRBJ1-2; the D is unclear. Trimming shortened V by 4 bases and J by 8 bases, and 17 bases separated the two germline ends. Germline V gene lookup returns CDR1 MGHDK and CDR2 SYGVNS. This CDR3 region has 14 residues. This CDR3 reads CASSAGRSDRGYTF. The CDR3 DNA reads TGTGCCAGCAGTGCCGGACGGTCGGATCGGGGCTACACCTTC.

V is TRBV6-7 and J is TRBJ2-7; 14 nucleotides match TRBD2. TRBV6-7 has ORF status, its function being uncertain. CDR3 length equals 17 residues. V shed 1 base and J 5 bases; nucleotides not matched to a gene: 7. The CDR3 here is CASSYLTSGRAFDEQYF. Written as DNA, the CDR3 is TGTGCCAGCAGTTACTTGACTAGCGGGAGGGCCTTCGACGAGCAGTACTTC.

This clonotype was seen a handful of times. The gene calls are TRBV10-3 and TRBJ2-1; 8 bases are shared with TRBD2. Unmatched junction bases numbered 9, after V lost 10 bases and J lost 4 bases. The CDR3 sequence is 14 residues long. CDR1 is ENHRY, CDR2 SYGVKD, per germline. The CDR3 DNA sequence: TGTGCCAGCAAGGACCAGCGGGAGTACAATGAGCAGTTCTTC. Translated: CASKDQREYNEQFF.

This clonotype appeared many times. The V and J genes are TRBV7-2 and TRBJ2-7, with 7 bases matching TRBD1. The CDR3 is 15 amino acids. Trimming removed 5 bases from V and 0 bases from J; junction bases left unmatched: 7. The V gene's germline CDR1 is SGHTA and CDR2 FQGNSA. The CDR3 DNA reads TGTGCCAGCAGCGACGCCTGGACAGGCTCCTACGAGCAGTACTTC. It specifies CASSDAWTGSYEQYF.

A remark on this clonotype: Mismatch with germline at one junction end may stem from a read error. The chain carries TRBV19 and TRBJ1-2, with 9 bases matching TRBD1. Per germline, CDR1 LNHDA and CDR2 SQIVND (reference sequence). This CDR3 has 13 residues. CDR3 amino acids: CASSVDRGMSYTF. In DNA form, the CDR3 reads TGTGCCAGTAGTGTAGACAGGGGGATGAGCTACACCTTC.

Concerning this clonotype: This CDR3 fails to terminate in the conserved phenylalanine or tryptophan, so it likely reflects a read error. The genes are TRBV20-1 and TRBJ2-7; D perhaps matches TRBD2 (6 bases). CDR1 and CDR2 (germline): DFQATT, SNEGSKA (reference sequence). This CDR3 spans 13 amino acids. V shed 3 bases and J shed 6 bases, with 15 bases lying between them. The CDR3 DNA sequence: TGCAGTGCTAGGGCGGGGAAGCCGGGCGAGCAGTACTCC. The encoded protein is CSARAGKPGEQYS.

This clonotype was picked up many times. V and J are TRBV19 and TRBJ2-7; TRBD2 might be the D (6 bases). V lost 8 bases and J lost 6, with 23 bases in between. Germline CDR1 LNHDA, CDR2 SQIVND (reference sequence). This CDR3 is 15 amino acids long. As DNA, the CDR3 is TGTGCCAGTGCCAATATGGGGGTGGAGGGGAGCGAGCAGTACTTC. It codes for CASANMGVEGSEQYF.

This clonotype appeared a few times. The CDR3 DNA follows: TGCAGTGCCAAAGATGGTCGGAGGAACACTGAAGCTTTCTTT. This gives the protein CSAKDGRRNTEAFF. The V and J genes are TRBV20-1 and TRBJ1-1; D remains unclear. The V end lost 6 bases, the J end lost 1 base, and 15 bases lay between the germline ends. The CDR3 is made up of 14 amino acids. The germline V gene has CDR1 DFQATT and CDR2 SNEGSKA (reference sequence).

This clonotype occurred a few times. The chain links TRBV6-2 or TRBV6-3 to TRBJ2-2; TRBD1 or TRBD2 may be the D gene (5 bases each). V was clipped by 10 bases and J by 6 bases, with 18 bases between them. CDR3 length: 14 amino acids. CDR1 MNHEY and CDR2 SVGEGT come from the germline V gene. The CDR3 DNA sequence: TGTGCCACTCTCCCGGGACGCGACTCCGGGGAGCTGTTTTTT. Its protein is CATLPGRDSGELFF.

This clonotype appeared many times. The chain carries TRBV15 and TRBJ2-3; D call uncertain. V shed 0 bases and J shed 9 bases, with 7 bases lying between them. Germline CDR1 reads LNHNV; CDR2 reads YYDKDF (reference sequence). The CDR3 is made up of 12 amino acids. Here the CDR3 reads CATSRDSVTQYF. The CDR3, as DNA: TGTGCCACCAGCAGAGACTCGGTCACGCAGTATTTT.

On this clonotype: One end of the junction varies from germline; a read error may be responsible. This chain links TRBV2 with TRBJ1-2; 7 bases are a match to TRBD1. Germline assignment: CDR1 SNHLY and CDR2 FYNNEI. This CDR3 contains 15 residues. DNA of the CDR3: TGTGCCAGCAGTGAAGAGACAGGGACTAACTATGGCTGCACCTTC. This translates into CASSEETGTNYGCTF.

This clonotype was picked up many times. The V and J genes are TRBV5-1 and TRBJ1-6; TRBD1 matches 12 bases. The CDR3 has 19 residues. The V gene end was trimmed by 4 bases and the J gene end by 9 bases; junction bases not matched to a gene: 17. In germline, CDR1 is SGHRS, CDR2 YFSETQ. CDR3 nucleotides: TGCGCCAGCAGCCGCACGGGACAGGGGGCTAGGTTGGGATCTTCACCCCTCCACTTT. This sequence encodes CASSRTGQGARLGSSPLHF.

The chain has TRBV10-3 and TRBJ1-6; D gene ambiguous. The ends were cut back, 0 bases at V and 9 bases at J, with 9 bases in the middle. There are 14 residues in the CDR3. Germline-derived CDR1 and CDR2 are ENHRY and SYGVKD. The CDR3 coding sequence is TGTGCCATCAGTGAGTCGAATCCTACTTCACCCCTCCACTTT. Amino acids: CAISESNPTSPLHF.

V gene TRBV29-1 combines with J gene TRBJ2-7, with a weak D call TRBD2 (6 bases). The CDR3 length is 13 residues. Germline lookup yields CDR1 SQVTM and CDR2 ANQGSEA. Trimming took off 4 bases at V and 2 bases at J, with 12 bases between the two ends. In DNA form, the CDR3 reads TGCAGCGTTGTGGGGACTCAGACCTACGAGCAGTACTTC. This encodes CSVVGTQTYEQYF.

The chain carries TRBV24-1 and TRBJ1-5; perhaps TRBD1 as D (6 bases). Trimming cost V 3 bases and J 6 bases, with 11 bases left between them. Germline V gene lookup returns CDR1 KGHDR and CDR2 SFDVKD. The CDR3 has 14 residues. The CDR3 DNA sequence: TGTGCCACCAGTGATACAGGGTGGGGTCAGCCCCAGCATTTT. Residues: CATSDTGWGQPQHF.

This rearrangement joins TRBV25-1 to TRBJ2-5, with TRBD1 matching over 7 bases. The J call may be in error: the DNA end matches TRBJ2-7 better. This CDR3 has 14 residues. The germline V gene encodes CDR1 MGHDK and CDR2 SYGVNS. This chain's CDR3 is CASSLTDRTFEQYF. CDR3 DNA sequence: TGTGCCAGCAGCTTAACGGACAGGACCTTCGAGCAGTACTTC.

This clonotype was found a few times. The chain links TRBV12-3 or TRBV12-4 to TRBJ1-1; a possible D gene is TRBD1 (6 bases). Trimming took off 6 bases at V and 8 bases at J, with 16 bases between the two ends. The length of the CDR3 is 13 residues. Here the CDR3 reads CASSTSSGEEAFF. The CDR3 DNA sequence: TGTGCCAGCAGCACATCATCAGGGGAGGAAGCTTTCTTT.

This sequence joins TRBV11-2 and TRBJ2-1; 7 positions match TRBD2. CDR3 length: 15 amino acids. V dropped 4 bases and J dropped 5; count of bases not matched to a gene: 8. Germline-derived CDR1 and CDR2 are SGHAT and FQNNGV. DNA for the CDR3: TGTGCCAGCAGCTATATAGCGGGCATAAACAATGAGCAGTTCTTC. It is translated as CASSYIAGINNEQFF.

The chain has TRBV7-3 and TRBJ2-1; D gene uncertain. Trimming took 4 bases from V and 2 from J, leaving 15 bases between them. This CDR3 has 16 amino acids. The germline V gene has CDR1 SGHTA and CDR2 FQGTGA. CDR3 protein: CASSSASLSPYNEQFF. DNA for the CDR3: TGTGCCAGCAGCTCTGCCTCGTTGTCCCCCTACAATGAGCAGTTCTTC.

This rearrangement joins TRBV2 to TRBJ2-5; TRBD2 agrees at 12 bases. V was clipped by 5 bases and J by 4 bases; unmatched bases: 8. The V gene's germline CDR1 is SNHLY and CDR2 FYNNEI. This CDR3 has 16 amino acids. The CDR3 nucleotides are TGTGCCAGCAGTAATATACTAGCGGGAGGCAGAGAGACCCAGTACTTC. This translates into CASSNILAGGRETQYF.

J is TRBJ2-7 and V is TRBV2; D is unresolved. V was clipped by 7 bases and J by 2 bases, with 12 bases between them. The germline V gene encodes CDR1 SNHLY and CDR2 FYNNEI. The CDR3 is 13 residues long. CDR3 loop: CASTKAFTYEQYF. CDR3 nucleotide sequence: TGTGCCAGCACCAAAGCCTTTACCTACGAGCAGTACTTC.

The J gene is TRBJ1-6, the V gene TRBV29-1, with 10 nucleotides matching TRBD1. Germline CDR1 SQVTM, CDR2 ANQGSEA. The CDR3 runs to 13 residues. The J segment lost 7 bases and the V segment lost 7 bases, leaving 4 bases of the junction unmatched. The CDR3 nucleotides are TGCAGCGCAGGGACAGGGGCGAATTCACCCCTCCACTTT. Amino acid sequence: CSAGTGANSPLHF.

The V and J genes are TRBV7-2 and TRBJ1-2, with D perhaps matching TRBD1 (5 bases). This CDR3 has 15 residues. With 5 bases removed from V and 8 bases from J, the gap between germline ends came to 21 bases. Germline assignment: CDR1 SGHTA and CDR2 FQGNSA. CDR3 protein: CASSHQGLGVYGYTF. The CDR3 DNA reads TGTGCCAGCAGCCATCAAGGTTTAGGGGTCTACGGCTACACCTTC.

This clonotype showed up many times. The chain has TRBV20-1 and TRBJ2-7, with D unresolved. The CDR3 contains 13 residues. Germline lookup yields CDR1 DFQATT and CDR2 SNEGSKA (reference sequence). V lost 3 bases and J lost 6, with 15 bases in between. CDR3 in amino acids: CSARKTARGEQYF. The CDR3 bases are TGCAGTGCTAGGAAGACGGCCCGCGGCGAGCAGTACTTC.

On this clonotype: Its ends do not fully match the called genes, so a read error is possible. The chain combines TRBV10-3 with TRBJ1-3; a possible D gene is TRBD1 (6 bases). Germline V CDR1 and CDR2: ENHRY, SYGVKD. The CDR3 runs 15 residues. The CDR3 DNA reads as TGTGCCAGCAGTTACACTACAGGGTTGGGAAACACCATATATTTT. Protein: CASSYTTGLGNTIYF.

This clonotype was detected only a few times. V gene TRBV7-6 combines with J gene TRBJ2-2; D is uncertain. CDR3 length equals 14 residues. Trimming took 5 bases from V and 7 from J, leaving 14 bases between them. Germline V gene data show CDR1 as SGHVS and CDR2 as FNYEAQ. The CDR3 sequence: CASSTRSAGGELFF. CDR3 in DNA: TGTGCCAGCAGCACGCGGAGTGCCGGCGGGGAGCTGTTTTTT. The full variable domain, rest sourced from reference TRBV7-6 and TRBJ2-2, is GAGVSQSPRYKVTKRGQDVALRCDPISGHVSLYWYRQALGQGPEFLTYFNYEAQQDKSGLPNDRFSAERPEGSISTLTIQRTEQRDSAMYRCASSTRSAGGELFFGEGSRLTVL.

Notes on this clonotype: Germline and junction disagree at one end, which may indicate a read error. The chain couples TRBV19 to TRBJ2-1, with a weak D call TRBD2 (7 bases). Germline CDR1 reads LNHDA; CDR2 reads SQIVND (reference sequence). This CDR3 region has 15 residues. The chain's CDR3 is CASSHTGGPYNEQFF. DNA of the CDR3: TGCGCCAGCAGCCACACCGGGGGGCCCTACAATGAGCAGTTCTTC.

CDR3 amino acids: CASSLNASMNTEAFF. The CDR3, as DNA: TGTGCCAGCAGCTTAAACGCGAGCATGAACACTGAAGCTTTCTTT. This sequence joins TRBV7-9 and TRBJ1-1; no clear D. Germline CDR1 reads SEHNR; CDR2 reads FQNEAQ (reference sequence). V lost 2 bases and J 0 bases, leaving 10 bases between the germline ends. This CDR3 comprises 15 residues.

This chain uses TRBV7-6 with TRBJ2-1, with TRBD2 identical over 9 bases. The CDR3 runs to 16 residues. CDR1 and CDR2 (germline): SGHVS, FNYEAQ. The trim removed 5 bases at V and 0 bases at J, leaving 5 bases unmatched. The CDR3 DNA sequence: TGTGCCAGCAGCGGTAGCGGGGGAAGCTCCTACAATGAGCAGTTCTTC. It yields the protein CASSGSGGSSYNEQFF. Full variable domain (rest looked up from reference TRBV7-6 and TRBJ2-1): GAGVSQSPRYKVTKRGQDVALRCDPISGHVSLYWYRQALGQGPEFLTYFNYEAQQDKSGLPNDRFSAERPEGSISTLTIQRTEQRDSAMYRCASSGSGGSSYNEQFFGPGTRLTVL.

This clonotype has at least ten counts. V gene TRBV29-1 combines with J gene TRBJ1-2; maybe TRBD1 (5 bases). The CDR3 totals 12 residues. Germline-derived CDR1 and CDR2 are SQVTM and ANQGSEA. Trimming left V 3 bases short and J 8 bases short, with 13 bases between. The CDR3 loop reads CSVEGGRGGYTF. The CDR3 DNA is TGCAGCGTTGAGGGGGGACGAGGAGGCTACACCTTC. The entire variable domain, with the rest obtained from reference TRBV29-1 and TRBJ1-2, is as follows: SAVISQKPSRDICQRGTSLTIQCQVDSQVTMMFWYRQQPGQSLTLIATANQGSEATYESGFVIDKFPISRPNLTFSTLTVSNMSPEDSSIYLCSVEGGRGGYTFGSGTRLTVV.

The chain links TRBV4-2 to TRBJ2-4; 8 bases line up with TRBD2. The CDR3 loop spans 17 amino acids. With V trimmed by 0 bases and J by 4 bases, 8 bases remained unmatched. Germline V gives CDR1 LGHNA, CDR2 YNFKEQ. DNA for the CDR3: TGTGCCAGCAGCCAAGATAAGGAGGGACTAGGAAAAAACATTCAGTACTTC. Translating gives CASSQDKEGLGKNIQYF.